A single sample is the source of the 11 T cell receptor beta chains below, sequenced in a study of identical twins. Each CDR3 protein gets one entry after TCRdb re-called the 5' RACE reads with MiXCR. The sample contains 1.5 million to 2 million distinct CDR3 sequences, under 35% of which appear only once. The sample consisted of cord blood. Every receptor here comes from a newborn girl in good health.

Points on this clonotype: The junction departs from germline at one end; a sequencing error may be responsible. The genes are TRBV6-1 and TRBJ1-2; 7 bases agree with TRBD1. The CDR3 has 15 residues. Germline lookup yields CDR1 MNHNS and CDR2 SASEGT. The CDR3 DNA sequence: TGTGCCAGCAGTGAAGGTTCAGGGGGAGGTTATGACTACACCTTC. Residues: CASSEGSGGGYDYTF.

This clonotype was counted between two and nine times. The V call is TRBV7-2, the J call TRBJ2-3; 10 positions match TRBD2. V lost 6 bases to trimming and J lost 4 bases; unmatched junction nucleotides: 4. Per the germline V gene, CDR1 is SGHTA and CDR2 is FQGNSA. This CDR3 is built from 14 residues. CDR3 residues: CASRSLAGADTQYF. The CDR3 DNA follows: TGTGCCAGCAGGTCCCTAGCGGGGGCAGATACGCAGTATTTT. Full variable domain (remainder filled in from reference TRBV7-2 and TRBJ2-3): GAGVSQSPSNKVTEKGKDVELRCDPISGHTALYWYRQSLGQGLEFLIYFQGNSAPDKSGLPSDRFSAERTGGSVSTLTIQRTQQEDSAVYLCASRSLAGADTQYFGPGTRLTVL.

This chain uses TRBV10-3 with TRBJ1-2; D unclear. Germline V gene data show CDR1 as ENHRY and CDR2 as SYGVKD. The V and J ends lost 6 bases and 0 bases respectively, with 14 bases between them. CDR3 length: 15 amino acids. CDR3 sequence (DNA): TGTGCCATCAGGGAGAGGGTCCCAGCTAACTATGGCTACACCTTC. Translating it yields CAIRERVPANYGYTF.

This clonotype occurred once. This chain connects TRBV20-1 to TRBJ2-7; 13 nucleotides match TRBD2. The CDR3 contains 12 residues. The V and J ends lost 8 bases and 4 bases, in that order; junction bases with no gene match: 2. Germline V gene sequence: CDR1 DFQATT, CDR2 SNEGSKA (reference sequence). The CDR3 coding sequence is TGCAGTACGACTAGCGGGGGGTACGAGCAGTACTTC. It is translated as CSTTSGGYEQYF.

This clonotype has just a few counts. The chain is built from TRBV5-1 and TRBJ2-1; 10 bases align to TRBD1. J was trimmed by 8 bases and V by 5 bases; bases with no gene match: 7. The CDR3 is made up of 14 amino acids. Germline V CDR1 and CDR2: SGHRS, YFSETQ. This CDR3 reads CASRTTGGADEQFF. The CDR3 nucleotides are TGCGCCAGCAGAACGACAGGGGGCGCGGATGAGCAGTTCTTC.

This clonotype showed up many times. This rearrangement joins TRBV5-1 to TRBJ2-3; D is unresolved. V lost 0 bases to trimming and J lost 3 bases, with 8 bases between them. The CDR3 totals 14 residues. CDR1 and CDR2 (germline): SGHRS, YFSETQ. This CDR3 is CASSLAAETDTQYF. CDR3 sequence (DNA): TGCGCCAGCAGCTTGGCCGCGGAGACAGATACGCAGTATTTT.

The J gene is TRBJ2-1, the V gene TRBV5-1; the match to TRBD2 covers 12 bases. Germline lookup yields CDR1 SGHRS and CDR2 YFSETQ. After removal of 3 bases from V and 4 bases from J, the junction contained 11 bases not matched to a gene. The CDR3 sequence is 18 residues long. This CDR3 is CASSSSTSGGPIYNEQFF. CDR3 in DNA: TGCGCCAGCAGCTCCTCGACTAGCGGGGGTCCAATTTACAATGAGCAGTTCTTC.

The chain recombines TRBV6-1 with TRBJ2-3; the D is unclear. V gave up 2 bases and J gave up 1 base, with 13 bases separating them. This CDR3 comprises 16 residues. Germline V gene data show CDR1 as MNHNS and CDR2 as SASEGT. Here the CDR3 DNA reads TGTGCCAGCAGTGAAAACAGCTTCTTAGGCACAGATACGCAGTATTTT. Translation: CASSENSFLGTDTQYF.

This sequence joins TRBV9 and TRBJ2-1; 14 bases map to TRBD2. The germline V gene has CDR1 SGDLS and CDR2 YYNGEE. Trimming took 4 bases from V and 5 from J; bases not matched to a gene: 5. The length of the CDR3 is 16 residues. This CDR3 reads CASSNRLAGGDNEQFF. The CDR3 DNA follows: TGTGCCAGCAGCAACCGACTAGCGGGGGGGGACAATGAGCAGTTCTTC.

This clonotype has a handful of counts. V usage is TRBV4-1 and J usage is TRBJ2-3; no clear D. V was trimmed by 1 base and J by 0 bases, leaving 26 bases between them. CDR3 length: 21 residues. Germline values: CDR1 MGHRA, CDR2 YSYEKL. CDR3 loop: CASSQVHTISWKQTSTDTQYF. In DNA form, the CDR3 reads TGCGCCAGCAGCCAAGTCCATACCATCTCTTGGAAGCAGACTAGCACAGATACGCAGTATTTT.

This clonotype was counted only a few times. V gene TRBV3-1 combines with J gene TRBJ2-1, with a weak D call TRBD2 (6 bases). The V gene lost 4 bases and the J gene lost 6 bases, with 16 bases spanning the gap. CDR1 and CDR2 (germline): LGHDT, YNNKEL (reference sequence). The CDR3 has 15 amino acids. Written as DNA, the CDR3 is TGTGCCAGCAGCCCCAGAGGACTAATGTCCAATGAGCAGTTCTTC. It yields the protein CASSPRGLMSNEQFF.